Each of the 27 T cell receptor beta chains below was sequenced from the same sample in a study of T cells in Graves' hyperthyroidism and ophthalmopathy. Amplification yielded TCR beta CDR3 regions, with RNA transcripts as the source. HTBI primers were the set used in a first-round RT-PCR of the TCR CDR3. A single record per CDR3 protein comes from TCRdb applying MiXCR to the multiplex PCR reads. This sample has hundreds of thousands of distinct CDR3 sequences, with 16% found just once. The sample comprised blood. The origin of the receptors is a middle-aged woman with Graves' ophthalmopathy.

In its sample, this clonotype was seen many times. The V call is TRBV3-1, the J call TRBJ2-3; the match to TRBD2 covers 12 bases. CDR3 length: 14 residues. Losses at the gene ends were 7 bases for V and 5 bases for J; bases not matched to a gene: 4. Germline values: CDR1 LGHDT, CDR2 YNNKEL (reference sequence). The CDR3 is CASTAGLAGDTQYF. In nucleotides, the CDR3 is TGTGCCAGCACTGCGGGACTAGCGGGAGATACGCAGTATTTT.

This clonotype was detected ten times or more. The germline gene is not matched at one end of the junction; a read error may be the cause. J is TRBJ1-1 and V is TRBV5-1; weak D call: TRBD1 (6 bases). The germline V gene has CDR1 SGHRS and CDR2 YFSETQ. The CDR3 consists of 15 residues. The CDR3 spells CASRLAGGGDAEAFF. CDR3 DNA sequence: TGCGCCAGCAGATTGGCGGGGGGCGGGGATGCTGAAGCTTTCTTT.

This clonotype occurred many times. The V gene is TRBV20-1, the J gene TRBJ2-7; the D gene is possibly TRBD1 (6 bases). The CDR3 totals 13 residues. Germline V gives CDR1 DFQATT, CDR2 SNEGSKA (reference sequence). V was cut by 0 bases and J by 7 bases, with 13 bases left in between. This CDR3 reads CSARDFGGWEQYF. CDR3 bases: TGCAGTGCTAGAGATTTTGGGGGCTGGGAGCAGTACTTC.

This clonotype was observed at least ten times. The chain uses TRBV2 and TRBJ1-2; 8 nucleotides agree with TRBD1. CDR3 size: 13 residues. Germline values: CDR1 SNHLY, CDR2 FYNNEI. Unmatched junction bases numbered 5, after V lost 6 bases and J lost 5 bases. For the CDR3, the DNA is TGTGCCAGCAGGGACAGGGCAGGTTATGGCTACACCTTC. This encodes CASRDRAGYGYTF.

This clonotype was seen many times. V gene TRBV20-1 combines with J gene TRBJ2-1; TRBD2 aligns across 7 bases. Germline V gives CDR1 DFQATT, CDR2 SNEGSKA (reference sequence). The CDR3 has 17 amino acids. The V gene end was trimmed by 6 bases and the J gene end by 5 bases; junction bases not matched to a gene: 19. CDR3 loop: CSATSSVRDYANNEQFF. CDR3 coding DNA: TGCAGTGCCACCTCCTCCGTCCGGGACTACGCGAACAATGAGCAGTTCTTC.

This clonotype was picked up many times. The chain has TRBV6-1 and TRBJ2-5, with 11 bases identical to TRBD2. V was pared by 6 bases and J by 2 bases, with 2 bases of the junction left unmatched. The CDR3 extends over 14 amino acids. Germline-derived CDR1 and CDR2 are MNHNS and SASEGT. DNA for the CDR3: TGTGCCAGCAGGGGACTAGCGGCTCAAGAGACCCAGTACTTC. This sequence encodes CASRGLAAQETQYF.

This clonotype turned up a few times. The chain has TRBV4-1 and TRBJ1-2, with 8 nucleotides matching TRBD1. CDR3 length: 14 amino acids. CDR1 and CDR2 from the germline V gene are MGHRA and YSYEKL. V shed 4 bases, J shed 6 bases, and the junction held 7 bases outside the gene matches. CDR3 sequence (DNA): TGCGCCAGCAGCCGGACTCAGGACAGGGATGGCTACACCTTC. This gives the protein CASSRTQDRDGYTF.

This clonotype was recorded a few times. A much larger clonotype is one base distant, so this may be a read error. The chain has TRBV2 and TRBJ2-5, with D unresolved. The V and J ends lost 3 bases and 1 base respectively, with 9 bases between them. The CDR3 spans 14 residues. Germline V gene data show CDR1 as SNHLY and CDR2 as FYNNEI. The CDR3 sequence: CASSETPVQETQYF. For the CDR3, the DNA is TGTGCCAGCAGTGAGACCCCTGTCCAAGAGACCCAGTACTTC.

There are many counts of this clonotype. V is TRBV5-4 and J is TRBJ1-1, with TRBD1 matching over 7 bases. Germline values: CDR1 SGHNT, CDR2 YYREEE (reference sequence). The CDR3 has 15 amino acids. V dropped 3 bases and J dropped 6; count of bases not matched to a gene: 11. CDR3 bases: TGTGCCAGCAGCTCGCCCAAGACAGGGATCGCTGAAGCTTTCTTT. This encodes CASSSPKTGIAEAFF.

This clonotype was counted many times. The V call is TRBV6-1, the J call TRBJ2-7; TRBD2 aligns across 13 bases. Looked up from germline, CDR1 is MNHNS and CDR2 is SASEGT. The length of the CDR3 is 15 residues. The V and J ends lost 10 bases and 4 bases, in that order; junction bases with no gene match: 10. The CDR3 region has the DNA TGTGCCACCCAACTAGCGGGAGGGCCGGGGTACGAGCAGTACTTC. The encoded protein is CATQLAGGPGYEQYF.

This clonotype was recorded a few times. This chain uses TRBV2 with TRBJ2-2; the match to TRBD2 covers 8 bases. CDR3 size: 13 residues. Germline assignment: CDR1 SNHLY and CDR2 FYNNEI. V lost 8 bases to trimming and J lost 3 bases; unmatched junction nucleotides: 2. CDR3 sequence (DNA): TGTGCCAGCTCTAGCGGGCACACCGGGGAGCTGTTTTTT. As protein: CASSSGHTGELFF.

This clonotype has ten or more counts. The V and J genes are TRBV5-1 and TRBJ2-1, with 7 nucleotides matching TRBD1. V lost 5 bases to trimming and J lost 7 bases; unmatched junction nucleotides: 21. There are 18 residues in the CDR3. Germline-derived CDR1 and CDR2 are SGHRS and YFSETQ. Here the CDR3 reads CASSVQTGHVATTNEQFF. The DNA for the CDR3 is TGCGCCAGCAGTGTCCAGACAGGGCATGTGGCTACAACTAATGAGCAGTTCTTC.

This chain connects TRBV19 to TRBJ2-7; 8 positions agree with TRBD1. The V gene's germline CDR1 is LNHDA and CDR2 SQIVND (reference sequence). V lost 5 bases to trimming and J lost 5 bases; unmatched junction nucleotides: 11. The CDR3 has 15 amino acids. Here the CDR3 DNA reads TGTGCCAGTAGTTTGGACAGGGTACGAGGGGACGAGCAGTACTTC. Amino acids: CASSLDRVRGDEQYF.

This clonotype occurred many times. The genes are TRBV5-5 and TRBJ1-3, with D possibly matching TRBD1 (5 bases). The CDR3 runs to 15 residues. V was pared by 0 bases and J by 2 bases, with 9 bases between. CDR1 SGHKS and CDR2 YYEKEE come from the germline V gene (reference sequence). The CDR3 spells CASSLGGNAGNTIYF. The DNA of the CDR3 is TGTGCCAGCAGCTTGGGGGGGAACGCTGGAAACACCATATATTTT.

This clonotype was found many times. This sequence joins TRBV18 and TRBJ1-2; no reliable D call. The V end lost 3 bases, the J end lost 4 bases, and 12 bases lay between the germline ends. This CDR3 has 14 residues. The V gene's germline CDR1 is KGHSH and CDR2 LQKENI. The CDR3 region is CASSPSQRGYGYTF. Written as DNA, the CDR3 is TGTGCCAGCTCACCCTCACAGCGGGGCTATGGCTACACCTTC.

Remarks on this clonotype: A read error is possible here, since a much larger clone lies one base away. DNA of the CDR3: TGTGCCAGCAGAGAACCCGGGGGGAGCCAAGAGACCCAGTACTTC. It encodes CASREPGGSQETQYF. This chain connects TRBV2 to TRBJ2-5, with 7 positions matching TRBD2. With V trimmed by 6 bases and J by 1 base, 8 bases remained unmatched. This CDR3 has 15 residues. CDR1 is SNHLY, CDR2 FYNNEI, per germline.

This clonotype was seen more than once but under ten times. V and J are TRBV18 and TRBJ1-2; a weak D match, TRBD1 (5 bases). V shed 5 bases and J shed 3 bases, with 16 bases lying between them. The CDR3 runs 15 residues. Germline CDR1 KGHSH, CDR2 LQKENI. The DNA of the CDR3 is TGTGCCAGCTCAACTCTGGGGGGAGGCGACTATGGCTACACCTTC. This translates into CASSTLGGGDYGYTF.

On this clonotype itself: Possible read error: a much larger clone is one base away. J is TRBJ2-5 and V is TRBV6-4; D ambiguous. CDR1 and CDR2 from the germline V gene are MRHNA and SNTAGT. This CDR3 contains 13 residues. Trimming took 5 bases from V and 6 from J, leaving 13 bases between them. In DNA, the CDR3 is TGTGCCAGCAGTTCCCACTTTGCGCAGACCCAGTACTTC. This sequence encodes CASSSHFAQTQYF.

This clonotype was counted at least ten times. The J gene is TRBJ2-7, the V gene TRBV20-1; D is unclear. The germline V gene has CDR1 DFQATT and CDR2 SNEGSKA (reference sequence). The CDR3 length is 14 residues. The ends were cut back, 0 bases at V and 0 bases at J, with 9 bases in the middle. This chain's CDR3 is CSARDPNFSYEQYF. The CDR3 DNA follows: TGCAGTGCTAGAGATCCTAACTTCTCCTACGAGCAGTACTTC.

The chain employs TRBV7-2 and TRBJ2-6, with D hard to call. This CDR3 spans 17 amino acids. Germline V gene lookup returns CDR1 SGHTA and CDR2 FQGNSA. Trimming left V 4 bases short and J 0 bases short, with 13 bases between. Written as DNA, the CDR3 is TGTGCCAGCAGCTCTAGGGATGAACTCTCTGGGGCCAACGTCCTGACTTTC. It translates to CASSSRDELSGANVLTF.

This clonotype came up a few times. This chain connects TRBV11-2 to TRBJ1-6; no clear D. The germline V gene has CDR1 SGHAT and CDR2 FQNNGV. Trimming took off 2 bases at V and 6 bases at J, with 8 bases between the two ends. The CDR3 is 14 amino acids. The CDR3: CASSLWGSNSPLHF. The CDR3 DNA is TGTGCCAGCAGCTTATGGGGATCTAATTCACCCCTCCACTTT.

This clonotype was detected many times. The rearrangement links TRBV2 to TRBJ1-1; D ambiguous. This CDR3 has 13 residues. V dropped 10 bases and J dropped 2 bases, with 14 bases sitting between them. Germline V gene data show CDR1 as SNHLY and CDR2 as FYNNEI. The chain's CDR3 is CAMARYGNTEAFF. CDR3 nucleotide sequence: TGTGCCATGGCCCGGTACGGAAACACTGAAGCTTTCTTT.

In its sample, this clonotype was seen once. The V call is TRBV9, the J call TRBJ2-1; maybe TRBD1 (7 bases). The last part of the DNA fits TRBJ2-7 better; the J call may be wrong. Germline V gives CDR1 SGDLS, CDR2 YYNGEE. This CDR3 comprises 15 residues. The CDR3 protein is CASSGRTGGGNEQYF. CDR3 in DNA: TGTGCCAGCAGCGGGAGGACCGGAGGGGGCAATGAGCAGTACTTC.

The rearrangement links TRBV6-1 to TRBJ2-2, with unresolved D. This CDR3 is built from 13 residues. Germline V lookup: CDR1 MNHNS, CDR2 SASEGT. V dropped 7 bases and J dropped 5 bases, with 11 bases sitting between them. CDR3 bases: TGTGCCAGCAACGTGAAGACTACCGGGGAGCTGTTTTTT. Its protein product is CASNVKTTGELFF.

This clonotype has a handful of counts. The chain links TRBV18 to TRBJ2-2; D unresolved. This CDR3 is 15 amino acids long. Germline CDR1 is KGHSH and CDR2 is LQKENI. V dropped 1 base and J dropped 2 bases, with 8 bases sitting between them. The CDR3 is CASSPLLENTGELFF. CDR3 nucleotide sequence: TGTGCCAGCTCACCACTCCTTGAAAACACCGGGGAGCTGTTTTTT.

This clonotype was picked up a small number of times. The chain joins TRBV6-1 to TRBJ1-4, with 7 bases fitting TRBD1. Looked up from germline, CDR1 is MNHNS and CDR2 is SASEGT. This CDR3 spans 14 amino acids. Germline trimming cut 2 bases from V and 7 bases from J; bases unmatched to any gene: 4. In nucleotides, the CDR3 is TGTGCCAGCAGTGAAAATACAGGGGTTGAAAAACTGTTTTTT. Translation gives CASSENTGVEKLFF.

On this clonotype itself: A much more abundant neighbour one base away suggests this may be a read error. The DNA of the CDR3 is TGTGCCAGCAGCTTCCAGGAGGATAGCCAAGAGACCCAGTACTTC. Protein product: CASSFQEDSQETQYF. The rearrangement links TRBV9 to TRBJ2-5; the D gene is possibly TRBD2 (5 bases). Germline-derived CDR1 and CDR2 are SGDLS and YYNGEE. The CDR3 has 15 residues. The V end lost 4 bases, the J end lost 1 base, and 14 bases lay between the germline ends.